These 22 T cell receptor beta chains came from one sample sequenced in a study of blood T cell repertoires in COVID-19. TCRdb's table, derived via immunoSEQ multiplex PCR, lists solely in-frame clones and lacks some. The sample carries about 120,000 clones, 75% to 90% recorded once. The sample comprised peripheral blood. Every receptor here comes from a man aged 25 to 40 with acute or convalescent COVID-19.

The chain employs TRBV27 and TRBJ1-2, with TRBD1 matching 10 bases. Germline V gene data show CDR1 as MNHEY and CDR2 as SMNVEV (reference sequence). The CDR3 covers 13 residues. V lost 8 bases, J lost 7 bases, and 7 bases stayed unmatched. For the CDR3, the DNA is TGTGCCAGCTCTCGACAGGGGGCTCGTGGCTACACCTTC. Translated, it gives CASSRQGARGYTF.

Only one count was recorded for this clone. The gene calls are TRBV18 and TRBJ2-7; tentatively, D is TRBD1 (6 bases). Between the trimmed V and J ends, which lost 3 bases and 0 bases, there was a span of 9 bases. Germline CDR1 is KGHSH and CDR2 is LQKENI. CDR3 length: 14 amino acids. The CDR3 here is CASSPDRSSYEQYV. The CDR3 DNA follows: TGTGCCAGCTCACCCGACAGGAGCTCCTACGAGCAGTACGTC.

The chain links TRBV7-3 to TRBJ2-3; 13 nucleotides agree with TRBD2. The germline V gene has CDR1 SGHTA and CDR2 FQGTGA. The V and J ends lost 5 bases and 4 bases, in that order; junction bases with no gene match: 6. The CDR3 loop spans 16 amino acids. The CDR3 DNA reads as TGTGCCAGCAGCACAGGACTAGCGGGGGAGGCAGATACGCAGTATTTT. This sequence encodes CASSTGLAGEADTQYF. Filled out from reference TRBV7-3 and TRBJ2-3, the complete variable domain reads GAGVSQTPSNKVTEKGKYVELRCDPISGHTALYWYRQSLGQGPEFLIYFQGTGAADDSGLPNDRFFAVRPEGSVSTLKIQRTERGDSAVYLCASSTGLAGEADTQYFGPGTRLTVL.

V and J are TRBV19 and TRBJ2-2; perhaps TRBD2 as D (5 bases). Per germline, CDR1 LNHDA and CDR2 SQIVND (reference sequence). V lost 0 bases and J 4 bases, leaving 9 bases between the germline ends. CDR3 length: 15 residues. CDR3: CASSIDGSGTGELFF. For the CDR3, the DNA is TGTGCCAGTAGTATAGACGGCAGCGGCACCGGGGAGCTGTTTTTT.

The chain joins TRBV7-2 to TRBJ2-3; TRBD2 agrees at 11 bases. Losses at the gene ends were 5 bases for V and 6 bases for J; bases not matched to a gene: 19. Germline V gives CDR1 SGHTA, CDR2 FQGNSA. This CDR3 contains 19 residues. CDR3 coding DNA: TGTGCCAGCAGCCACGACGTCCGCCTTAGCGGGGGGGCCCCGGATACGCAGTATTTT. It translates to CASSHDVRLSGGAPDTQYF.

DNA of the CDR3: TGTGCCAGCTTCGGGAGGGACCAAGAGACCCAGTACTTC. Amino acids: CASFGRDQETQYF. The rearrangement uses TRBV2 and TRBJ2-5; 8 bases map to TRBD2. The germline V gene encodes CDR1 SNHLY and CDR2 FYNNEI. V shed 8 bases and J 0 bases; nucleotides not matched to a gene: 2. The CDR3 is 13 residues long.

This clone was seen once. V is TRBV24-1 and J is TRBJ1-2; TRBD1 aligns across 10 bases. Unmatched junction bases numbered 10, after V lost 3 bases and J lost 7 bases. Germline CDR1 reads KGHDR; CDR2 reads SFDVKD. The CDR3 runs 16 residues. The CDR3 sequence: CATSDAGTGASGGYTF. CDR3 bases: TGTGCCACCAGTGATGCCGGGACAGGGGCTTCTGGTGGCTACACCTTC.

This clone was counted at least ten times. V usage is TRBV4-2 and J usage is TRBJ2-1; a weak D match, TRBD2 (7 bases). Per the germline V gene, CDR1 is LGHNA and CDR2 is YNFKEQ. The CDR3 has 16 amino acids. Trimming took 2 bases from V and 4 from J, leaving 15 bases between them. CDR3 residues: CASSQIQAGTYNEQFF. CDR3 sequence (DNA): TGTGCCAGCAGCCAAATACAAGCGGGGACATACAATGAGCAGTTCTTC.

This chain links TRBV30 with TRBJ2-2; 7 bases fit TRBD1. Germline trimming cut 0 bases from V and 4 bases from J; bases unmatched to any gene: 5. The CDR3 totals 15 residues. Germline CDR1 reads GTSNPN; CDR2 reads SVGIG (reference sequence). Here the CDR3 DNA reads TGTGCCTGGAGTGTAAGACAGGGCCGCACCGGGGAGCTGTTTTTT. Translating it yields CAWSVRQGRTGELFF.

The chain couples TRBV27 to TRBJ1-4, with a tentative D call TRBD1 (6 bases). CDR1 is MNHEY, CDR2 SMNVEV, per germline (reference sequence). Trimming stripped 8 bases from V and 4 bases from J, with 11 bases between. The CDR3 runs to 13 residues. CDR3 DNA sequence: TGTGCCAGCGCAGGGGTACTTAATGAAAAACTGTTTTTT. It encodes CASAGVLNEKLFF.

This chain links TRBV7-9 with TRBJ1-2; no reliable D call. CDR1 is SEHNR, CDR2 FQNEAQ, per germline (reference sequence). This CDR3 region has 13 residues. V was trimmed by 8 bases and J by 5 bases, leaving 15 bases between them. CDR3 in amino acids: CASGTGSYYGYTF. The CDR3 DNA is TGTGCCAGCGGCACCGGGAGCTATTATGGCTACACCTTC.

The gene calls are TRBV6-5 and TRBJ2-5; TRBD1 might be the D (5 bases). This CDR3 is 11 amino acids long. Germline V gene lookup returns CDR1 MNHEY and CDR2 SVGAGI. V was shortened by 7 bases and J by 5 bases, with 8 bases between the two germline ends. CDR3 sequence reads: CASTGYETQYF. Written as DNA, the CDR3 is TGTGCCAGCACAGGGTACGAGACCCAGTACTTC.

This clone was observed a handful of times. The chain combines TRBV5-1 with TRBJ1-2, with D tentatively TRBD1 (5 bases). The V gene lost 4 bases and the J gene lost 4 bases, with 11 bases spanning the gap. The CDR3 totals 13 residues. Germline CDR1 SGHRS, CDR2 YFSETQ. The CDR3 reads CASSPSGGYGYTF. The CDR3 nucleotides are TGCGCCAGCAGCCCATCGGGGGGCTATGGCTACACCTTC.

The chain has TRBV10-1 and TRBJ1-3; 7 bases are a match to TRBD1. The CDR3 consists of 16 residues. Losses at the gene ends were 3 bases for V and 0 bases for J; bases not matched to a gene: 5. Germline V gene lookup returns CDR1 WNHNN and CDR2 SYGVQD (reference sequence). DNA for the CDR3: TGCGCCAGCAGTGACCCGGGACAGATCTCTGGAAACACCATATATTTT. Translation gives CASSDPGQISGNTIYF.

CDR3: CASSTDRGGRNEQYF. CDR3 bases: TGTGCCAGCAGCACCGACAGGGGGGGAAGAAACGAGCAGTACTTC. The V gene is TRBV6-5, the J gene TRBJ2-7; 9 nucleotides line up with TRBD1. This CDR3 spans 15 amino acids. The V and J ends lost 6 bases and 5 bases, in that order; junction bases with no gene match: 11. Germline V gives CDR1 MNHEY, CDR2 SVGAGI.

The chain has TRBV28 and TRBJ1-1; D gene unclear. This CDR3 is built from 14 residues. CDR1 is MDHEN and CDR2 is SYDVKM in the germline V gene. The V gene lost 3 bases and the J gene lost 0 bases, with 8 bases spanning the gap. The CDR3 loop is CASSLGNMNTEAFF. In DNA, the CDR3 is TGTGCCAGCAGTTTGGGCAACATGAACACTGAAGCTTTCTTT.

The rearrangement uses TRBV30 and TRBJ1-1; D remains unclear. Germline values: CDR1 GTSNPN, CDR2 SVGIG (reference sequence). This CDR3 has 16 residues. Trimming left V 1 base short and J 0 bases short, with 15 bases between. Here the CDR3 DNA reads TGTGCCTGGAGTGAGAGGGAAACTAGGGTGAACACTGAAGCTTTCTTT. This translates into CAWSERETRVNTEAFF.

The chain combines TRBV9 with TRBJ2-2, with TRBD2 identical over 9 bases. Germline assignment: CDR1 SGDLS and CDR2 YYNGEE. V dropped 4 bases and J dropped 5; count of bases not matched to a gene: 9. The CDR3 totals 16 residues. In DNA, the CDR3 is TGTGCCAGCAGCATTTTAGCGGGGGATTTAACCGGGGAGCTGTTTTTT. This gives the protein CASSILAGDLTGELFF.

The chain couples TRBV4-3 to TRBJ1-2; 7 bases match TRBD1. The germline CDR1 and CDR2 sequences are LGHNA and YSLEER. The V and J ends lost 1 base and 3 bases, in that order; junction bases with no gene match: 5. CDR3 size: 15 residues. The CDR3 nucleotides read TGCGCCAGCAGCCAAGGTGACAGGGCCTACTATGGCTACACCTTC. Translated, it gives CASSQGDRAYYGYTF.

The chain combines TRBV30 with TRBJ1-5, with D perhaps TRBD1 (6 bases). There are 15 residues in the CDR3. Trimming shortened V by 2 bases and J by 2 bases, and 13 bases separated the two germline ends. CDR1 is GTSNPN and CDR2 is SVGIG in the germline V gene (reference sequence). In nucleotides, the CDR3 is TGTGCCTGGAGTACCACAGGGCTTGGCAATCAGCCCCAGCATTTT. Translated, it gives CAWSTTGLGNQPQHF.

The chain employs TRBV7-9 and TRBJ1-1; possible D gene TRBD1, 6 bases. Germline assignment: CDR1 SEHNR and CDR2 FQNEAQ (reference sequence). The CDR3 loop spans 15 amino acids. With 1 base removed from V and 3 bases from J, the gap between germline ends came to 12 bases. In nucleotides, the CDR3 is TGTGCCAGCAGCTTAGGACAGGCGGTTGACACTGAAGCTTTCTTT. It yields the protein CASSLGQAVDTEAFF.

The V gene is TRBV2, the J gene TRBJ1-1, with D maybe TRBD1 (5 bases). The CDR3 has 16 amino acids. Germline CDR1 and CDR2: SNHLY and FYNNEI. Trimming pared 7 bases from V and 6 bases from J, leaving 24 bases between. In DNA form, the CDR3 reads TGTGCCAGCATCATCCGGAGGGGCAGTCGGAGCCCTGAAGCTTTCTTT. Translation: CASIIRRGSRSPEAFF. Based on the CDR3 plus reference TRBV2 and TRBJ1-1, the full variable domain is EPEVTQTPSHQVTQMGQEVILRCVPISNHLYFYWYRQILGQKVEFLVSFYNNEISEKSEIFDDQFSVERPDGSNFTLKIRSTKLEDSAMYFCASIIRRGSRSPEAFFGQGTRLTVV.